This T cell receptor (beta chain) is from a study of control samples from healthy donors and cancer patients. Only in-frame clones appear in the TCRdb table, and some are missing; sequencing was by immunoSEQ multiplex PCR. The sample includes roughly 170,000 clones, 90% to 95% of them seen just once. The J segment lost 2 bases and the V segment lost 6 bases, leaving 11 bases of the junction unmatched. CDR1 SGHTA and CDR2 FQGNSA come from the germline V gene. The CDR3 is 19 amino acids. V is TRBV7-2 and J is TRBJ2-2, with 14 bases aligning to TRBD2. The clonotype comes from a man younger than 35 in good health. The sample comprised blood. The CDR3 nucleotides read TGTGCCAGCAGATCTCACTCGACTAGCGGGGGGGCTAACACCGGGGAGCTGTTTTTT. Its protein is CASRSHSTSGGANTGELFF.